This T cell receptor beta chain was captured by sequencing in a study of T-cell memory formation after mild COVID-19 (dated by TCRdb to about 2021). About the study as a whole: TCR sequence clusters from the two donors were largely donor specific. In a couple of donors, T-cell clones that expanded and contracted after mild COVID-19 were tracked by sequencing TCRalpha and TCRbeta repertoires over time. Two young, previously healthy adult volunteers made up the cohort, one male and one female. Overall results and qualifications from the work: Only a couple of mild cases were covered by the study, and larger cohorts that include severe cases with pre-infection samples were considered necessary. Some responding clones were found in pre-infection memory, which suggests that pre-existing cross-reactive memory T cells took part in the SARS-CoV-2 response. The second-wave clones that peaked on day 37 were not confirmed to be SARS-CoV-2 specific. Contracting CD4+ clones appeared mostly in the CM and EM memory subsets, whereas CD8+ clones were enriched in EMRA. Clones contracting from day 15 to 85 had balanced CD4/CD8 phenotypes, while a second wave expanding from day 15 to 37 was biased towards CD4+.

Instrument on record: Illumina NovaSeq 6000. Using 5'RACE with constant-segment primers, TCRalpha and TCRbeta cDNA libraries were constructed, with sample barcodes and unique molecular identifiers added in the process. Trizol reagent was used to extract RNA from every sample. The libraries were amplified in two PCR steps, and the second step added a second sample barcode and Illumina TruSeq adapters. The libraries were sequenced on an Illumina NovaSeq using 2 x 150 bp paired-end reads. In the paper's pipeline: The reads were demultiplexed and collapsed into UMI-guided consensus sequences using migec v1.2.7. Using mixcr v2.1.11, the UMI consensuses were aligned to TRA and TRB V and J templates and assembled into clonotypes. A clonotype was counted as expanded or contracted only if both edgeR and NoisET called the change significant, with noise models trained on biological replicates. For edgeR calls, the cutoffs were a false discovery rate-adjusted p below 0.01 and a log2 fold-change threshold of 1. As an exploratory analysis of dynamics, PCA with hierarchical clustering was applied to max-normalized trajectories of the 1000 most abundant clonotypes. Separately sequenced CD4+ and CD8+ repertoires were used to assign the CD4 or CD8 phenotype of responding clones. The public reads were reanalyzed by TCRdb: fastp trimming at Q25, MiXCR alignment, in-frame beta chains only. Rows are combined by CDR3 protein, so each entry shows the most common genes and DNA. These V and J calls originate from TCRdb's pipeline instead of the authors' own analysis. The sample profile shows 400,000 to 500,000 distinct CDR3 sequences; over 15% of them were found once. Clones ranked in the top ten supply around 8.4% of the sample.

Ficoll-Paque density gradient centrifugation was used to isolate PBMCs. Counted from cysteine to phenylalanine, this CDR3 has 13 amino acids. Here the CDR3 DNA is all that survives: 39 bases in frame from base 1. Based on the germline V gene (reference sequence), the CDR1 and CDR2 sequences are LNHDA and SQIVND. The V end loses 10 bases and the J end loses 2 bases, and a stretch of 14 bases separates them. In regard to this clonotype: Its target antigen remains unknown. No base-level quality is on record; no much larger clone is a single base apart.

Specimen: PBMCs or a T cell subset sorted from them (not recorded which). The receptor comes from an adult woman who had mild COVID-19 (a few samples of this study predate the infection). The sample titles of this study are shuffled in the database, so cell type and time point are left out; the donor was told from shared clones. The sequence joins TRBV19 to TRBJ1-1; the D gene cannot be resolved reliably. The DNA reads TGTGCCACCGCATCCTTGGACAACACTGAAGCTTTCTTT. This is translated as CATASLDNTEAFF.